This T cell receptor beta chain was sequenced for a study of shared clonotypes between healthy human individuals. Regarding the study as a whole: The donor pool, a small one, limited the genetic and exposure-history diversity represented.

This clone turned up a few times. Antigen unknown. Unsorted PBMC DNA was run through sequencing on ten immunoSEQ deep assay plates. Assay used: immunoSEQ multiplex PCR; TCRdb lists only in-frame clones, some missing. The sample includes about 490,000 clones, 81% seen only once; the top ten take roughly 13%. None of the donors, who were healthy HIV-negative adults, had recently had acute infections or vaccinations. For unsorted samples, genomic DNA was extracted from around 88 million PBMCs. The germline V and J ends were trimmed by 7 bases and 6 bases, with 12 bases remaining between them. Germline CDR1 reads MNHEY; CDR2 reads SVGAGI. This CDR3 is 13 amino acids long.

The chain employs TRBV6-5 and TRBJ2-2, with no clear D. Sample: PBMCs. The clonotype comes from a woman in her 40s in good health. Some clones in this sample may be carry-over from other donors' samples. The CDR3 bases are TGTGCCAGCACGCTGGGGTTCCCCGGGGAGCTGTTTTTT. Translated: CASTLGFPGELFF.